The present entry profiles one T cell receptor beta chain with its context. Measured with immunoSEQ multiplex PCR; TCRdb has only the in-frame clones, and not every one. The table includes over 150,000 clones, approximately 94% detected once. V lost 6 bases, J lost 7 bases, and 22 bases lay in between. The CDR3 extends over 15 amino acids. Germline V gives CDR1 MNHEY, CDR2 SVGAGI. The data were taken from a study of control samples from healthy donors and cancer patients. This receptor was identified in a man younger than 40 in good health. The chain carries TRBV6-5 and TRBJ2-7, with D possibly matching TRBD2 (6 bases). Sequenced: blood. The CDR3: CASSRTQTLAGEQYF. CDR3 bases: TGTGCCAGCAGCCGAACCCAGACTCTCGCGGGGGAGCAGTACTTC.